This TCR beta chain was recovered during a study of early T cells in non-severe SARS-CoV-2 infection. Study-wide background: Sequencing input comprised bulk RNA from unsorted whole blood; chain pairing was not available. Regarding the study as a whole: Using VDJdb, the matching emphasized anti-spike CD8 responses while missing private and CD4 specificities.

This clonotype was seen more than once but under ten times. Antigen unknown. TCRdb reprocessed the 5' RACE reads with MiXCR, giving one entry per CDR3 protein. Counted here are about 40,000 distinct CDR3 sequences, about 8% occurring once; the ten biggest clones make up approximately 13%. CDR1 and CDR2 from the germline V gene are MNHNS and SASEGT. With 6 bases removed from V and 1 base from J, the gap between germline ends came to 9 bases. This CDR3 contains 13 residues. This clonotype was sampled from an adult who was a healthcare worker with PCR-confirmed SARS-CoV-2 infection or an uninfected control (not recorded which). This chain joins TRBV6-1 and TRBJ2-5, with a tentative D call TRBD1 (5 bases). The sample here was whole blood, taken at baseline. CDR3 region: CASRVRGQETQYF. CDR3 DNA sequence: TGTGCCAGCAGGGTTAGGGGCCAAGAGACCCAGTACTTC.